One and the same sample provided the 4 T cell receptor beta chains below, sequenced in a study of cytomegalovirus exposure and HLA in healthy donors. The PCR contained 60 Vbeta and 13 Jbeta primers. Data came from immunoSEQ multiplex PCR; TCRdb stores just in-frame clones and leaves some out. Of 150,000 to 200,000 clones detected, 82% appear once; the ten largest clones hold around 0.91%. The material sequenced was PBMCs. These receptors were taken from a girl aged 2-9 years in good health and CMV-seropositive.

This CDR3 is CASSLTGLGANVLTF. CDR3 DNA: TGTGCCAGCAGCCTAACGGGTCTTGGGGCCAACGTCCTGACTTTC. J is TRBJ2-6 and V is TRBV7-9; no definite D call. The CDR3 loop spans 15 amino acids. The V end lost 5 bases, the J end lost 3 bases, and 11 bases lay between the germline ends. CDR1 and CDR2 from the germline V gene are SEHNR and FQNEAQ (reference sequence).

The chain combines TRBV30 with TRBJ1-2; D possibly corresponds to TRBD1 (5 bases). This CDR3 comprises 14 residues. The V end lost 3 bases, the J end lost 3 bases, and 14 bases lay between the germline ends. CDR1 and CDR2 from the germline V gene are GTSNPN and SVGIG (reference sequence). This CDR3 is CAWREPGGYYGYTF. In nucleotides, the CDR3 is TGTGCCTGGAGGGAACCCGGGGGGTACTATGGCTACACCTTC.

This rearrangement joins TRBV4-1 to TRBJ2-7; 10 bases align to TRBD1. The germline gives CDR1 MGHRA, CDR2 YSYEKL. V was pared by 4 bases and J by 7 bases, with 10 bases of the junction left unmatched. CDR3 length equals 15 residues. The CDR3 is CASSLRDRGRTEQYF. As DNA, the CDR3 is TGCGCCAGCAGCCTCCGGGACAGGGGTCGGACAGAGCAGTACTTC.

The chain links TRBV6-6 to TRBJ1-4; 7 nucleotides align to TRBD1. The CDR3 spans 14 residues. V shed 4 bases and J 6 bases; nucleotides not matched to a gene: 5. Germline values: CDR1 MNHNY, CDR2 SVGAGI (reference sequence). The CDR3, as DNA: TGTGCCAGCAGTTCCATCACAGGGGATGAAAAACTGTTTTTT. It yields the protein CASSSITGDEKLFF.